This T cell receptor beta chain appears in the sequencing data of a study of CD8+CD57+ T cells in acquired aplastic anemia. Turning to the study itself: The study obtained an average of approximately 2.9 ug of DNA from sorted CD4+ and CD8+ cells.

Germline V gene lookup returns CDR1 SGHVS and CDR2 FQNEAQ. Trimming left V 5 bases short and J 3 bases short, with 8 bases between. The CDR3 is made up of 12 amino acids. Sequencing was done on patients that had shown CD8+CD57+ cell expansion by flow cytometry. A severe acquired aplastic anemia diagnosis applied to all patients. Blood sampling was performed on the patients, and none of them had received therapy by then. CDR3 and TCR beta VDJ profiling relied on genomic DNA as the template. One entry per CDR3 protein, called by TCRdb with MiXCR from the reads. The sample gives around 150,000 distinct CDR3 sequences, around 48% of which show up once; roughly 30% is in the top ten. Only a few counts were recorded for this clonotype. Its antigen is unknown. Study results and limitations: The number of CD8+ CDR3 sequences shared by patients and controls was about 30.

The source material was sorted CD4+, CD8+, or CD8+CD57+ T cells (not recorded which) from PBMCs. The receptor's source is a human donor with aplastic anemia. The gene calls are TRBV7-8 and TRBJ2-7, with D unclear. CDR3 protein: CASSLFGYEQYF. The CDR3, as DNA: TGTGCCAGCAGCCTGTTTGGCTACGAGCAGTACTTC.